The rows below give T cell receptor beta chains drawn from one sample of a study of beta chain features in type 1 diabetes. Profiled with immunoSEQ multiplex PCR; TCRdb holds only in-frame clones, not every one. This table has about 140,000 clones, about 7% appearing once. The sequencing sample was made of central memory CD4+ T cells from blood. The receptors originated from a woman aged 30 to 39 in good health. Each CDR3 is given with its conserved first and last residue. A D gene is named only where the DNA matches it firmly. Not all rows give a size; the values are once, few, many and, for expanded clones, a class.

D	J	size	V	DNA	CDR3
-	TRBJ1-2	few	TRBV9	TGTGCCAGCAGCCTCAGGACAGCCAGTAGTGGCTACACCTTC	CASSLRTASSGYTF
TRBD2	TRBJ2-4	few	TRBV4-2	TGTGCCAGCAGCCCGAGCGGGGTACTAGCCAAAAACATTCAGTACTTC	CASSPSGVLAKNIQYF
-	TRBJ2-3	many	TRBV28	TGTGCCAGCACGTCCCAGTTCACAGATACGCAGTATTTT	CASTSQFTDTQYF
-	TRBJ2-6	many	TRBV7-2	TGTGCCAGCAGCCCAACCGGCTCTGGGGCCAACGTCCTGACTTTC	CASSPTGSGANVLTF
TRBD1	TRBJ1-2	-	TRBV27	TGTGCCAGCAGTTTATCCTGGACAGGTGGTGGCTACACCTTC	CASSLSWTGGGYTF
-	TRBJ1-4	many	TRBV18	TGTGCCAGCTCACCTGGACTGAATGAAAAACTGTTTTTT	CASSPGLNEKLFF
TRBD1	TRBJ2-3	-	TRBV5-1	TGCGCCAGCAGCTTGCGGGACAGGGTTACCACAGATACGCAGTATTTT	CASSLRDRVTTDTQYF
-	TRBJ1-5	few	TRBV7-2	TGTGCCAGCAGCTTAGACAGATATCAGCCCCAGCATTTT	CASSLDRYQPQHF
TRBD1	TRBJ2-3	many	TRBV18	TGTGCCAGCTCACCAGACAGGGGATTAAGTGGAGATACGCAGTATTTT	CASSPDRGLSGDTQYF
-	TRBJ1-1	few	TRBV25-1	TGTGCCAGCAGCAAGGACAGCCTTGAAGCTTTCTTT	CASSKDSLEAFF
TRBD1	TRBJ2-1	few	TRBV27	TGTGCCAGCAGTTTCCGGAAGGACAGGGGCTCCTACAATGAGCAGTTCTTC	CASSFRKDRGSYNEQFF
TRBD1	TRBJ1-2	few	TRBV18	TGTGCCAGCTCACGGAACAGGGGTTCGGATGGCTACACCTTC	CASSRNRGSDGYTF
-	TRBJ1-5	few	TRBV18	TGTGCCAGCTCACTCGATGGGGCGTTTAGCAATCAGCCCCAGCATTTT	CASSLDGAFSNQPQHF
-	TRBJ1-1	many	TRBV28	TGTGCCAGCAGTTCGCCACACATGAACACTGAAGCTTTCTTT	CASSSPHMNTEAFF
TRBD1	TRBJ1-4	few	TRBV7-6	TGTGCCAGCAGCTTGGGGACAGTCGCAACTAATGAAAAACTGTTTTTT	CASSLGTVATNEKLFF
-	TRBJ1-5	many	TRBV2	TGTGCCAGCAGTGAAATGAGGGGCAATCAGCCCCAGCATTTT	CASSEMRGNQPQHF
-	TRBJ1-5	-	TRBV6-1	TGTGCCAGCAGTGCCCAAGTTGGTGAGGGTCAGCCCCAGCATTTT	CASSAQVGEGQPQHF
-	TRBJ2-7	-	TRBV28	TGTGCCAGCAGTTTGGAACAGGGGAGGCCCTACGAGCAGTACTTC	CASSLEQGRPYEQYF
-	TRBJ2-5	once	TRBV27	TGTGCCAGCAGCCTAGGGACAAACATTCGTCAAGAGACCCAGTACTTC	CASSLGTNIRQETQYF
-	TRBJ1-4	-	TRBV19	TGTGCCAGTACCCCTAACGGGGGGACTTCGGAAAAACTGTTTTTT	CASTPNGGTSEKLFF
TRBD2	TRBJ2-1	-	TRBV27	TGTGCCAGCAGTTCCACTGCCCGACTAGCGGCCCACAATGAGCAGTTCTTC	CASSSTARLAAHNEQFF
-	TRBJ2-3	-	TRBV7-3	TGTGCCAGCAGCTTATTTGCGGGCACAGATACGCAGTATTTT	CASSLFAGTDTQYF
-	TRBJ2-3	-	TRBV7-8	TGTGCCAGCAGCGGAGGACTTAACTCATTCACAGATACGCAGTATTTT	CASSGGLNSFTDTQYF
-	TRBJ2-7	-	TRBV30	TGTGCCTGGAGTTCTCAGGGCTACGAGCAGTACTTC	CAWSSQGYEQYF
TRBD1	TRBJ1-5	few	TRBV9	TGTGCCAGCAGCGCCGAAGACAGGGGTTATCAGCCCCAGCATTTT	CASSAEDRGYQPQHF
TRBD1	TRBJ2-1	few	TRBV9	TGTGCCAGCAGCGTTGGGAGGACAGGGCCGGGTGAGCAGTTCTTC	CASSVGRTGPGEQFF
TRBD2	TRBJ2-1	-	TRBV11-3	TGTGCCAGCAGTTCCAATTTGGGACTAGCGGTCGGTGAGCAGTTCTTC	CASSSNLGLAVGEQFF
TRBD1	TRBJ1-1	-	TRBV18	TGTGCCAGCTCCTGGACAGGAGCGAACACTGAAGCTTTCTTT	CASSWTGANTEAFF
TRBD1	TRBJ2-2	few	TRBV30	TGTGCCTGGAGTCGACAGGGGGCTTACGGGGAGCTGTTTTTT	CAWSRQGAYGELFF
-	TRBJ2-5	many	TRBV5-1	TGCGCCAGCATTGGCCTAGAGACCCAGTACTTC	CASIGLETQYF
TRBD1	TRBJ2-7	-	TRBV6-5	TGTGCCAGCATAGAAGTCCAGGGGGCTGCTTCCGAGCAGTACTTC	CASIEVQGAASEQYF
-	TRBJ2-3	few	TRBV10-3	TGTGCCATCAGTGAGTTCCCTACAGATACGCAGTATTTT	CAISEFPTDTQYF
-	TRBJ2-1	-	TRBV7-2	TGTGCCAGCAGCATGGATGCGGGCGGGCACAATGAGCAGTTCTTC	CASSMDAGGHNEQFF
-	TRBJ2-1	few	TRBV14	TGTGCCAGCAGCCAAGACGCGGGACCGGGAGAACGCCCGTTCTTC	CASSQDAGPGERPFF
-	TRBJ2-7	-	TRBV6-5	TGTGCCAGCAGTTCTAGTTATCCCGAGCAGTACTTC	CASSSSYPEQYF
TRBD1	TRBJ1-4	few	TRBV18	TGTGCCAGCTCACCCTACACTCGAGGACAGGGGAATGAAAAACTGTTTTTT	CASSPYTRGQGNEKLFF
-	TRBJ1-2	-	TRBV7-9	TGTGCCAGCAGCGCGGACACTTCTAACTATGGCTACACCTTC	CASSADTSNYGYTF
-	TRBJ1-4	few	TRBV4-3	TGCGCCAGCAGCCCGACAGCAACTAATGAAAAACTGTTTTTT	CASSPTATNEKLFF
-	TRBJ2-3	few	TRBV7-2	TGTGCCAGCAGCTTCCGCGGATACACAGATACGCAGTATTTT	CASSFRGYTDTQYF
-	TRBJ2-7	-	TRBV6-5	TGTGCCAGCAGTTATGAGCCAGGGGGGTCCGAGCAGTACTTC	CASSYEPGGSEQYF
-	TRBJ2-7	few	TRBV21-1	TGTGCCAGCAGCTTCCCCGGGGCGGGAGAAGACTACGAGCAGTACTTC	CASSFPGAGEDYEQYF
TRBD1	TRBJ2-5	few	TRBV4-1	TGCGCCAGCAGCCAAGCGGACAGGAAACAAGAGACCCAGTACTTC	CASSQADRKQETQYF
TRBD2	TRBJ2-3	many	TRBV4-1	TGCGCCAGCAGCCAACAGCGGGAGTTTGTAGATACGCAGTATTTT	CASSQQREFVDTQYF
TRBD2	TRBJ2-3	-	TRBV9	TGTGCCAGCAGCGTAGGGGTTAGCGGGAGTTCAGATACGCAGTATTTT	CASSVGVSGSSDTQYF
-	TRBJ1-2	-	TRBV29-1	TGCAGCGTTGTTGGGACTCGAACCGTGGGTAACTATGGCTACACCTTC	CSVVGTRTVGNYGYTF
TRBD1	TRBJ1-2	many	TRBV29-1	TGCAGCGTTGCCGGACGACGGACAGGGGATGGCTACACCTTC	CSVAGRRTGDGYTF
TRBD1	TRBJ2-1	many	TRBV7-2	TGTGCCAGCAGCTTAGGTCAGGGGGACTACAATGAGCAGTTCTTC	CASSLGQGDYNEQFF
TRBD1	TRBJ1-2	many	TRBV5-1	TGCGCCAGCAGTCCGGACAGGGCAGGCTATGGCTACACCTTC	CASSPDRAGYGYTF
-	TRBJ2-7	many	TRBV13	TGTGCCAGCAGCTTAGGTCAGGGTCTAAGGTACTTC	CASSLGQGLRYF
TRBD2	TRBJ2-5	-	TRBV5-1	TGCGCCAGCAGTCGACTAGCTGGAGGGGAGACCCAGTACTTC	CASSRLAGGETQYF
-	TRBJ1-3	-	TRBV29-1	TGCAGCGTTGGTGGGGGGATCACTGGAAACACCATATATTTT	CSVGGGITGNTIYF